This T cell receptor beta chain came from a study of cytomegalovirus exposure and HLA in healthy donors. As regards this clone: Its antigen remains unidentified.

Study-level points and caveats: Among TCR sequences, most were rare, though some public TCRs appeared in many donors.

Primers included in the PCR were 60 Vbeta and 13 Jbeta primers. Some clones are missing from TCRdb's copy, which holds only in-frame ones; the method was immunoSEQ multiplex PCR. Among about 120,000 clones listed, approximately 70% were seen once. V shed 1 base and J 3 bases; nucleotides not matched to a gene: 5. CDR1 is MGHRA and CDR2 is YSYEKL in the germline V gene. The CDR3 is 15 residues long. The sample consisted of PBMCs. The chain couples TRBV4-1 to TRBJ2-7, with 8 bases lining up with TRBD2. The TCR originated in a woman aged 40 to 49 in good health and CMV-seropositive. For the CDR3, the DNA is TGCGCCAGCAGCCAAGGTCCGGGACTAGGCTACGAGCAGTACTTC. Amino acids: CASSQGPGLGYEQYF.